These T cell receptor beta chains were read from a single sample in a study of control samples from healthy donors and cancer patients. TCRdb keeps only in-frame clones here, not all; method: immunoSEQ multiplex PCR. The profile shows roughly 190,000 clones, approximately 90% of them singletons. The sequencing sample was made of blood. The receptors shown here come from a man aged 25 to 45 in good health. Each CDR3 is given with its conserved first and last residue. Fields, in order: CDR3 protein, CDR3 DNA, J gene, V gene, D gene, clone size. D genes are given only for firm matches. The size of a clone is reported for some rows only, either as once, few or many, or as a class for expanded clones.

CDR3aa: CASSPGLEVNEQFF
CDR3nt: TGTGCCAGCTCACCGGGACTTGAAGTCAATGAGCAGTTCTTC
j_gene: TRBJ2-1
v_gene: TRBV18
d_gene: -
abundance: -

CDR3aa: CASSTRPGHLYTEAFF
CDR3nt: TGTGCCAGCAGCACCCGCCCGGGACATTTGTACACTGAAGCTTTCTTT
j_gene: TRBJ1-1
v_gene: TRBV11-2
d_gene: -
abundance: -

CDR3aa: CSVVVSNYGYTF
CDR3nt: TGCAGCGTTGTGGTCTCAAACTATGGCTACACCTTC
j_gene: TRBJ1-2
v_gene: TRBV29-1
d_gene: -
abundance: -

CDR3aa: CASRAEGVNYGYTF
CDR3nt: TGCGCCAGCAGGGCTGAGGGGGTAAACTATGGCTACACCTTC
j_gene: TRBJ1-2
v_gene: TRBV5-1
d_gene: -
abundance: -

CDR3aa: CASGHHTGVTWDSPLHF
CDR3nt: TGTGCTAGTGGTCATCACACAGGGGTTACCTGGGATTCACCCCTCCACTTT
j_gene: TRBJ1-6
v_gene: TRBV12-5
d_gene: TRBD1
abundance: once

CDR3aa: CASSLFLGPGNTIYF
CDR3nt: TGTGCCAGCAGCCTCTTCCTAGGTCCTGGAAACACCATATATTTT
j_gene: TRBJ1-3
v_gene: TRBV13
d_gene: -
abundance: -

CDR3aa: CASSQATIFPDTQYF
CDR3nt: TGTGCCAGCAGCCAAGCGACCATCTTCCCAGATACGCAGTATTTT
j_gene: TRBJ2-3
v_gene: TRBV4-2
d_gene: -
abundance: -

CDR3aa: CASSQEGGYSNQPQHF
CDR3nt: TGCGCCAGCAGCCAAGAGGGGGGATATAGCAATCAGCCCCAGCATTTT
j_gene: TRBJ1-5
v_gene: TRBV4-1
d_gene: -
abundance: -

CDR3aa: CASTPGGPYEQYF
CDR3nt: TGTGCCAGCACCCCAGGGGGACCCTACGAGCAGTACTTC
j_gene: TRBJ2-7
v_gene: TRBV12-3/TRBV12-4
d_gene: TRBD1
abundance: -

CDR3aa: CASSWLAGGTDTQYF
CDR3nt: TGTGCCAGCAGTTGGCTTGCGGGGGGCACAGATACGCAGTATTTT
j_gene: TRBJ2-3
v_gene: TRBV6-2/TRBV6-3
d_gene: TRBD2
abundance: -

CDR3aa: CASSLGEGTGHTGELFF
CDR3nt: TGTGCCAGCAGCTTAGGCGAGGGGACAGGACACACCGGGGAGCTGTTTTTT
j_gene: TRBJ2-2
v_gene: TRBV11-3
d_gene: TRBD1
abundance: -

CDR3aa: CASSLTPRAEQYF
CDR3nt: TGTGCCAGCAGCCTCACTCCTAGGGCCGAGCAGTACTTC
j_gene: TRBJ2-7
v_gene: TRBV11-2
d_gene: -
abundance: once

CDR3aa: CASSPWTGLPLDSPLHF
CDR3nt: TGCGCCAGCAGCCCATGGACAGGCCTACCCCTTGATTCACCCCTCCACTTT
j_gene: TRBJ1-6
v_gene: TRBV5-1
d_gene: TRBD1
abundance: -

CDR3aa: CASSLGGIYEQYF
CDR3nt: TGTGCCAGCAGCTTAGGCGGAATATACGAGCAGTACTTC
j_gene: TRBJ2-7
v_gene: TRBV7-9
d_gene: -
abundance: -

CDR3aa: CASSPGRAEAFF
CDR3nt: TGTGCCAGCTCACCAGGGAGGGCTGAAGCTTTCTTT
j_gene: TRBJ1-1
v_gene: TRBV18
d_gene: -
abundance: -

CDR3aa: CASSRGGGADQPQHF
CDR3nt: TGTGCCAGTAGTCGAGGCGGGGGGGCCGATCAGCCCCAGCATTTT
j_gene: TRBJ1-5
v_gene: TRBV19
d_gene: -
abundance: -

CDR3aa: CASRLYAATEAFF
CDR3nt: TGTGCCAGTAGGTTGTACGCGGCGACTGAAGCTTTCTTT
j_gene: TRBJ1-1
v_gene: TRBV19
d_gene: -
abundance: -

CDR3aa: CASSASGLADTQYF
CDR3nt: TGTGCCAGCAGCGCCAGCGGATTAGCAGATACGCAGTATTTT
j_gene: TRBJ2-3
v_gene: TRBV7-3
d_gene: -
abundance: -

CDR3aa: CASSWGTGSYEQYF
CDR3nt: TGTGCCAGCAGCTGGGGGACAGGGAGTTACGAGCAGTACTTC
j_gene: TRBJ2-7
v_gene: TRBV27
d_gene: TRBD1
abundance: -

CDR3aa: CASRENYSGNTIYF
CDR3nt: TGTGCCAGCAGAGAAAACTACTCTGGAAACACCATATATTTT
j_gene: TRBJ1-3
v_gene: TRBV6-4
d_gene: -
abundance: once

CDR3aa: CASSYYGYTF
CDR3nt: TGTGCCAGCAGTTATTATGGCTACACCTTC
j_gene: TRBJ1-2
v_gene: TRBV6-9
d_gene: -
abundance: -

CDR3aa: CASSPGTVYEAFF
CDR3nt: TGTGCCAGCAGTCCCGGGACCGTCTATGAAGCTTTCTTT
j_gene: TRBJ1-1
v_gene: TRBV3-1/TRBV3-2
d_gene: -
abundance: -

CDR3aa: CASRTGGAGEKLFF
CDR3nt: TGTGCCAGCAGGACAGGGGGCGCTGGGGAAAAACTGTTTTTT
j_gene: TRBJ1-4
v_gene: TRBV2
d_gene: TRBD1
abundance: -

CDR3aa: CASSNRGRDNQPQHF
CDR3nt: TGTGCCAGCAGTAACAGGGGCCGTGACAATCAGCCCCAGCATTTT
j_gene: TRBJ1-5
v_gene: TRBV6-5
d_gene: TRBD1
abundance: once

CDR3aa: CASSQGKGYSPLHF
CDR3nt: TGCGCCAGCAGCCAAGGGAAGGGTTATTCACCCCTCCACTTT
j_gene: TRBJ1-6
v_gene: TRBV4-1
d_gene: -
abundance: -

CDR3aa: CASSPPPKQNNNEQFF
CDR3nt: TGCGCCAGCAGCCCCCCCCCTAAACAGAATAACAATGAGCAGTTCTTC
j_gene: TRBJ2-1
v_gene: TRBV4-1
d_gene: -
abundance: -

CDR3aa: CASSQTGFQETQYF
CDR3nt: TGTGCCAGCAGCCAAACAGGTTTCCAAGAGACCCAGTACTTC
j_gene: TRBJ2-5
v_gene: TRBV7-9
d_gene: -
abundance: -

CDR3aa: CASSRGSSGIGKDTQYF
CDR3nt: TGTGCCAGTAGTAGGGGCTCATCAGGGATAGGGAAAGATACGCAGTATTTT
j_gene: TRBJ2-3
v_gene: TRBV19
d_gene: -
abundance: -

CDR3aa: CASSQATGGNQPQHF
CDR3nt: TGCGCCAGCAGCCAAGCTACAGGCGGCAATCAGCCCCAGCATTTT
j_gene: TRBJ1-5
v_gene: TRBV4-1
d_gene: -
abundance: once

CDR3aa: CASSLKGSGASSYEQYF
CDR3nt: TGCGCCAGCAGCTTGAAGGGAAGCGGGGCCAGCTCCTACGAGCAGTACTTC
j_gene: TRBJ2-7
v_gene: TRBV5-1
d_gene: TRBD2
abundance: -

CDR3aa: CASSIGLAGGHGYNEQFF
CDR3nt: TGTGCCAGTAGTATCGGACTAGCGGGGGGCCATGGCTACAATGAGCAGTTCTTC
j_gene: TRBJ2-1
v_gene: TRBV19
d_gene: TRBD2
abundance: -

CDR3aa: CATSSGDRGIQPQHF
CDR3nt: TGTGCCACCAGCAGCGGAGACAGGGGCATTCAGCCCCAGCATTTT
j_gene: TRBJ1-5
v_gene: TRBV15
d_gene: TRBD1
abundance: many

CDR3aa: CASSFDTVFNEQFF
CDR3nt: TGTGCCAGCAGCTTTGATACGGTGTTCAATGAGCAGTTCTTC
j_gene: TRBJ2-1
v_gene: TRBV5-5
d_gene: -
abundance: -

CDR3aa: CASSYSGENYGYTF
CDR3nt: TGTGCCAGCAGTTACTCGGGTGAGAACTATGGCTACACCTTC
j_gene: TRBJ1-2
v_gene: TRBV6-5
d_gene: -
abundance: -

CDR3aa: CASTRGFLDRSNQPQHF
CDR3nt: TGTGCCAGTACCCGGGGGTTTCTGGACCGTAGCAATCAGCCCCAGCATTTT
j_gene: TRBJ1-5
v_gene: TRBV19
d_gene: -
abundance: -

CDR3aa: CASSLREVFTEAFF
CDR3nt: TGTGCCAGCAGTTTGAGGGAGGTTTTTACTGAAGCTTTCTTT
j_gene: TRBJ1-1
v_gene: TRBV6-2/TRBV6-3
d_gene: -
abundance: -

CDR3aa: CASSQAGAQPQHF
CDR3nt: TGTGCCAGCAGTCAAGCGGGGGCTCAGCCCCAGCATTTT
j_gene: TRBJ1-5
v_gene: TRBV6-1
d_gene: -
abundance: -

CDR3aa: CASSLLRGKITEAFF
CDR3nt: TGTGCCAGCAGCTTACTCCGGGGGAAGATCACTGAAGCTTTCTTT
j_gene: TRBJ1-1
v_gene: TRBV13
d_gene: -
abundance: -

CDR3aa: CASSLAAGPYNEQFF
CDR3nt: TGTGCCAGCAGCTTGGCGGCAGGGCCATACAATGAGCAGTTCTTC
j_gene: TRBJ2-1
v_gene: TRBV5-5
d_gene: -
abundance: -

CDR3aa: CASSESLAHGAFF
CDR3nt: TGCGCCAGCAGTGAGTCGTTAGCTCATGGGGCTTTCTTT
j_gene: TRBJ1-1
v_gene: TRBV10-1
d_gene: -
abundance: -

CDR3aa: CASSEPGDLDGKLFF
CDR3nt: TGTGCCAGCAGCGAGCCGGGAGACCTTGATGGAAAACTGTTTTTT
j_gene: TRBJ1-4
v_gene: TRBV16
d_gene: -
abundance: -

CDR3aa: CASSPTGSNYGYTF
CDR3nt: TGTGCCAGCTCACCAACCGGGTCCAACTATGGCTACACCTTC
j_gene: TRBJ1-2
v_gene: TRBV18
d_gene: -
abundance: -

CDR3aa: CASRRTDPGYTF
CDR3nt: TGCGCCAGCAGAAGGACAGACCCGGGCTACACCTTC
j_gene: TRBJ1-2
v_gene: TRBV10-1
d_gene: -
abundance: -

CDR3aa: CASSLRGPPDEQFF
CDR3nt: TGTGCCAGCAGCTTAAGGGGTCCTCCAGATGAGCAGTTCTTC
j_gene: TRBJ2-1
v_gene: TRBV7-2
d_gene: -
abundance: -

CDR3aa: CASTPITPVGGQTQYF
CDR3nt: TGTGCCAGCACACCGATTACCCCAGTCGGGGGGCAGACCCAGTACTTC
j_gene: TRBJ2-5
v_gene: TRBV27
d_gene: -
abundance: -

CDR3aa: CASSLGQENYGYTF
CDR3nt: TGTGCCAGCAGCTTGGGACAGGAGAACTATGGCTACACCTTC
j_gene: TRBJ1-2
v_gene: TRBV5-4
d_gene: -
abundance: once

CDR3aa: CASSYRTLLNHNSPLHF
CDR3nt: TGTGCCAGCAGCTATAGGACCCTCCTTAACCATAATTCACCCCTCCACTTT
j_gene: TRBJ1-6
v_gene: TRBV5-4
d_gene: -
abundance: -

CDR3aa: CASSVAPGLGHYEQYF
CDR3nt: TGTGCCAGCAGCGTAGCCCCGGGGCTAGGGCACTACGAGCAGTACTTC
j_gene: TRBJ2-7
v_gene: TRBV9
d_gene: -
abundance: -

CDR3aa: CASSQVGTGKNIQYF
CDR3nt: TGCGCCAGCAGCCAAGTAGGGACAGGCAAAAACATTCAGTACTTC
j_gene: TRBJ2-4
v_gene: TRBV4-1
d_gene: TRBD1
abundance: -